This TCR beta chain was observed in a study of T cells after yellow fever vaccination. Points from the study as a whole: There was a possibility that FACS-sorted repertoires contained abundant clonotypes contaminating from the bulk population.

The germline V gene encodes CDR1 LGHNA and CDR2 YSLEER. The ends lost 0 bases at V and 2 bases at J; junction bases unmatched: 5. This CDR3 comprises 16 residues. In this sample, this clonotype turned up a few times. Its antigen is not identified. For TCR, cDNA came from 5'RACE template switching, which added a universal primer site and UMIs. TCRdb re-called the 5' RACE reads through MiXCR, storing one row per CDR3 protein. In the table there are a few hundred thousand distinct CDR3 sequences, about 5.2% of which are singletons. The sequence was collected from a man aged 18 to 29 who received the YFV17D yellow fever vaccine. The sample was CD4+ T cells sorted from PBMCs, taken on the day of the yellow fever booster vaccination. This chain links TRBV4-3 with TRBJ2-3; 7 bases are a match to TRBD2. The CDR3 loop is CASSQEGRGSTDTQYF. DNA for the CDR3: TGCGCCAGCAGCCAAGAAGGGCGGGGGTCCACAGATACGCAGTATTTT.